These 13 T cell receptor beta chains came from one sample sequenced in a study of OX40 agonist ivuxolimab in advanced cancers. This table comes from immunoSEQ multiplex PCR, and its TCRdb copy is limited to in-frame clones, with some not included. Among some 86,000 clones listed, 90% were seen once. The sequenced sample was CD4+ or CD8+ T cells sorted from blood, obtained in a trial of the OX40 agonist ivuxolimab. Receptors were obtained from an adult with an advanced solid tumor such as melanoma, head and neck, liver or kidney cancer.

The rearrangement links TRBV6-1 to TRBJ1-2; D gene ambiguous. The germline V gene encodes CDR1 MNHNS and CDR2 SASEGT. The CDR3 length is 13 residues. V was trimmed by 6 bases and J by 4 bases, leaving 12 bases between them. The CDR3 bases are TGTGCCAGCAGCCAACCCCCGGGCTATGGCTACACCTTC. Amino acid sequence: CASSQPPGYGYTF.

The V gene is TRBV11-2, the J gene TRBJ2-7; TRBD1 aligns across 7 bases. CDR1 SGHAT and CDR2 FQNNGV come from the germline V gene. The V segment lost 1 base and the J segment 6 bases; nucleotides outside the gene matches: 9. The CDR3 is 15 residues long. In DNA form, the CDR3 reads TGTGCCAGCAGCTTAGGAGGGGGCGCCGTTTTCGAGCAGTACTTC. Its protein product is CASSLGGGAVFEQYF.

This chain joins TRBV4-1 and TRBJ1-5, with D uncertain. The germline V and J ends were trimmed by 0 bases and 7 bases, with 13 bases remaining between them. The CDR3 contains 15 residues. CDR1 is MGHRA, CDR2 YSYEKL, per germline. The CDR3 DNA follows: TGCGCCAGCAGCCAAGACATGCGGGGAGTACAGCCCCAGCATTTT. This encodes CASSQDMRGVQPQHF.

The table lists this clone with a few counts. J is TRBJ2-7 and V is TRBV28; tentative D call: TRBD2 (5 bases). This CDR3 region has 13 residues. Germline loops: CDR1 MDHEN, CDR2 SYDVKM. V lost 0 bases, J lost 6 bases, and 9 bases lay in between. CDR3 in DNA: TGTGCCAGCAGTTTATGGGCAGGAGGCGAGCAGTACGTC. This sequence encodes CASSLWAGGEQYV.

The rearrangement links TRBV18 to TRBJ1-3, with TRBD1 identical over 8 bases. The CDR3 extends over 15 amino acids. Germline CDR1 reads KGHSH; CDR2 reads LQKENI. V lost 0 bases and J lost 11; bases outside the gene matches: 9. The CDR3 loop reads CASSPPARGPGAIYF. The CDR3 coding sequence is TGTGCCAGCTCACCACCGGCCAGGGGGCCTGGCGCCATATATTTT.

The gene calls are TRBV5-1 and TRBJ2-6; 9 bases are shared with TRBD1. CDR3 length: 19 residues. Germline V gene sequence: CDR1 SGHRS, CDR2 YFSETQ. V was clipped by 4 bases and J by 2 bases; unmatched bases: 13. In nucleotides, the CDR3 is TGCGCCAGCAGCCCTCGGACAGGGGTGGTCTCCACTGGGGCCAACGTCCTGACTTTC. Residues: CASSPRTGVVSTGANVLTF.

The sample holds a few counts of this clone. The rearrangement uses TRBV10-3 and TRBJ1-1, with D perhaps matching TRBD1 (6 bases). CDR1 is ENHRY, CDR2 SYGVKD, per germline. V was clipped by 0 bases and J by 6 bases, with 14 bases between them. The CDR3 covers 15 residues. CDR3 DNA sequence: TGTGCCATCAGTGAGTCGGGGGGCGCGAAAGCTGAAGCTTTCTTT. Amino acid sequence: CAISESGGAKAEAFF.

The sample holds one count of this clone. The chain carries TRBV9 and TRBJ1-1, with D unclear. Trimming removed 3 bases at V and 3 bases at J, with 9 bases between. This CDR3 contains 13 residues. In germline, CDR1 is SGDLS, CDR2 YYNGEE. In nucleotides, the CDR3 is TGTGCCAGCAGCGAGCACGGGGACACTGAAGCTTTCTTT. Encoded protein: CASSEHGDTEAFF. Variable domain in full (rest from reference TRBV9 and TRBJ1-1): DSGVTQTPKHLITATGQRVTLRCSPRSGDLSVYWYQQSLDQGLQFLIQYYNGEERAKGNILERFSAQQFPDLHSELNLSSLELGDSALYFCASSEHGDTEAFFGQGTRLTVV.

This clone appeared once. The rearrangement joins TRBV5-6 to TRBJ1-4, with TRBD1 identical over 8 bases. The germline V gene encodes CDR1 SGHDT and CDR2 YYEEEE. The V gene end was trimmed by 0 bases and the J gene end by 5 bases; junction bases not matched to a gene: 6. The CDR3 runs 16 residues. The CDR3: CASSLGRGRSNEKLFF. The CDR3 DNA follows: TGTGCCAGCAGCTTGGGCAGGGGGCGTTCCAATGAAAAACTGTTTTTT.

This chain joins TRBV5-4 and TRBJ2-3; D is uncertain. CDR1 SGHNT and CDR2 YYREEE come from the germline V gene (reference sequence). The length of the CDR3 is 13 residues. Trimming shortened V by 4 bases and J by 5 bases, and 11 bases separated the two germline ends. CDR3 in DNA: TGTGCCAGCAGCCCGAGTAGTGGAGATACGCAGTATTTT. It yields the protein CASSPSSGDTQYF.

In this sample, this clone turned up once. The junction departs from the called germline gene at one end, perhaps through a read error. The chain carries TRBV2 and TRBJ1-2; D possibly corresponds to TRBD1 (5 bases). Germline CDR1 SNHLY, CDR2 FYNNEI. CDR3 length equals 13 residues. The CDR3 coding sequence is TGTGCCAACAGTGGCAGGGCGGCCTATGGCTACACCTTC. The encoded protein is CANSGRAAYGYTF.

This sequence joins TRBV11-2 and TRBJ2-3; possibly TRBD1 for D (6 bases). V lost 3 bases, J lost 3 bases, and 19 bases lay in between. CDR1 is SGHAT and CDR2 is FQNNGV in the germline V gene. This CDR3 has 17 amino acids. The CDR3 DNA follows: TGTGCCAGCAGCTTCAACAGACAGGACTTACTGACAGATACGCAGTATTTT. This translates into CASSFNRQDLLTDTQYF.

This clone came up a few times. Other DNA sequences from this sample encode an identical CDR3 as well. The rearrangement uses TRBV5-4 and TRBJ2-5, with TRBD2 identical over 7 bases. Germline V gene data show CDR1 as SGHNT and CDR2 as YYREEE (reference sequence). The CDR3 consists of 15 residues. V lost 4 bases to trimming and J lost 2 bases; unmatched junction nucleotides: 8. The CDR3 loop is CASSGRGGGQETQYF. Here the CDR3 DNA reads TGTGCCAGCAGCGGTCGGGGCGGGGGACAAGAGACCCAGTACTTC.